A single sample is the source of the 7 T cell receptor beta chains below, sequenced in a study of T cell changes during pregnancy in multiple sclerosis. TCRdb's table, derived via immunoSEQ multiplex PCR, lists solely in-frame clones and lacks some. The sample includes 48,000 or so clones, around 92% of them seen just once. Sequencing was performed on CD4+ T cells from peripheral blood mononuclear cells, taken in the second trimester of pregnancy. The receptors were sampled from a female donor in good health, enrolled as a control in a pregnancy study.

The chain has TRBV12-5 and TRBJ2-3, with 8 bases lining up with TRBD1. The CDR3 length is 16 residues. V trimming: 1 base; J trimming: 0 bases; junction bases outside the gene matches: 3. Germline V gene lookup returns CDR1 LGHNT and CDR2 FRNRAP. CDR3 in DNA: TGTGCTAGTGGTTTGGCCAGGGGGCAGAGCACAGATACGCAGTATTTT. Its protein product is CASGLARGQSTDTQYF.

Here the CDR3 DNA reads TGTGCCAGCAGTTACAACAGGGAAGCTTTCTTT. Translated, it gives CASSYNREAFF. The chain couples TRBV6-1 to TRBJ1-1, with D maybe TRBD1 (5 bases). Germline assignment: CDR1 MNHNS and CDR2 SASEGT. The CDR3 extends over 11 amino acids. Deletions cut 5 bases from V and 8 bases from J, with 9 bases between.

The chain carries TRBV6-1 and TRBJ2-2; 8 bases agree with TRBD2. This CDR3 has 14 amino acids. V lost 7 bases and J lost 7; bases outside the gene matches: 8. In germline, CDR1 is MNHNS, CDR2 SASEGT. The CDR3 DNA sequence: TGTGCCAGCATCCCGGGAGGGCCGAGCGGGGAGCTGTTTTTT. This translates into CASIPGGPSGELFF.

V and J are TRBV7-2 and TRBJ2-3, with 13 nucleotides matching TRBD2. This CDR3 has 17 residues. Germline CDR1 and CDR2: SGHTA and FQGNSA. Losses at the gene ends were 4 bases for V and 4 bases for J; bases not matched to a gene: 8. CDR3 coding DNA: TGTGCCAGCAGCTCCGGAAGGACTAGCGGGAGCGCAGATACGCAGTATTTT. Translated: CASSSGRTSGSADTQYF.

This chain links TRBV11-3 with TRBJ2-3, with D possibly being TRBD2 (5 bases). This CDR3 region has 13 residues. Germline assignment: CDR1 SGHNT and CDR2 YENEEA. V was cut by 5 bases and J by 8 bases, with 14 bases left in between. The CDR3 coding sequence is TGTGCCAGCAGCGCCACGGAGGTTGGTACGCAGTATTTT. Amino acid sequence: CASSATEVGTQYF.

The CDR3 here is CASSPRSRTQYF. The CDR3 DNA follows: TGTGCCAGCAGTCCCCGAAGTAGGACCCAGTACTTC. This sequence joins TRBV27 and TRBJ2-5; D is ambiguous. This CDR3 is built from 12 residues. V gave up 5 bases and J gave up 7 bases, with 11 bases separating them. CDR1 is MNHEY, CDR2 SMNVEV, per germline (reference sequence).

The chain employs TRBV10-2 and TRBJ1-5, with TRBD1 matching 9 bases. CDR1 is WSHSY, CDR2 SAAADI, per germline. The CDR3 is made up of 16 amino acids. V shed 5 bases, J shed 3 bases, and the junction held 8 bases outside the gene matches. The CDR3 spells CASSTGTGWNNQPQHF. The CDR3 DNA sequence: TGCGCCAGCAGTACGGGGACAGGGTGGAACAATCAGCCCCAGCATTTT.